This TCR beta chain appears in the sequencing data of a study of T cells in Graves' hyperthyroidism and ophthalmopathy. The germline CDR1 and CDR2 sequences are LGHDT and YNNKEL (reference sequence). This CDR3 has 15 amino acids. V was cut by 2 bases and J by 2 bases, with 10 bases left in between. Any patient presenting with uncontrolled infection, other autoimmune disease, pregnancy or lactation was left out. This blood was taken when hyperthyroidism was first diagnosed, before any ophthalmopathy symptoms existed. Researchers amplified the TCR beta CDR3 regions from RNA transcripts. Using the HTBI primer set, a first-round RT-PCR was run on the TCR CDR3. TCRdb reprocessed the multiplex PCR reads with MiXCR, giving one entry per CDR3 protein. The data hold around 350,000 distinct CDR3 sequences, with approximately 14% observed a single time. This clonotype was counted between two and nine times. What it recognizes is unknown.

Study-wide results and limits: Peripheral blood also featured most of the thyroid clonotypes expanded above 0.001.

This sequence was found in a woman aged 18-30 years with Graves' hyperthyroidism that later progressed to Graves' ophthalmopathy. The sample consisted of blood. The rearrangement joins TRBV3-1 to TRBJ1-3; D gene ambiguous. CDR3 residues: CASSQRASPGNTIYF. The CDR3 DNA reads as TGTGCCAGCAGCCAAAGGGCCTCACCTGGAAACACCATATATTTT.